The 16 T cell receptor beta chains presented below share a single source sample, sequenced in a study of T cell responses to AZD1222 COVID-19 vaccine. Produced via immunoSEQ multiplex PCR; TCRdb's table is partial and in-frame only. The sample shows tens of thousands of clones, 80% to 90% of them seen only once. The material was peripheral blood, obtained on day 0 of MenACWY control vaccination. The source is an adult in good health.

This chain connects TRBV25-1 to TRBJ1-5, with D possibly being TRBD1 (5 bases). This CDR3 is built from 15 residues. CDR1 and CDR2 from the germline V gene are MGHDK and SYGVNS. Trimming left V 6 bases short and J 5 bases short, with 17 bases between. In DNA, the CDR3 is TGTGCCAGCAGCCCTATGTCGGGGGGGGATCAGCCCCAGCATTTT. Its protein product is CASSPMSGGDQPQHF.

This chain joins TRBV12-5 and TRBJ2-7, with D perhaps TRBD2 (5 bases). Germline CDR1 reads LGHNT; CDR2 reads FRNRAP. The V end was cut by 5 bases, the J end by 7 bases, with 18 bases between. The CDR3 spans 14 residues. The CDR3 bases are TGTGCTAGTGGTCCCGTCACGGGGATAAGGGAGCAGTACTTC. As protein: CASGPVTGIREQYF.

The genes are TRBV15 and TRBJ2-5; 13 bases align to TRBD2. From germline, CDR1 is LNHNV and CDR2 YYDKDF (reference sequence). Trimming cost V 2 bases and J 5 bases; bases outside gene matches: 5. The CDR3 consists of 16 residues. CDR3 bases: TGTGCCACCAGCAGACAAACTAGCGGGGGGGCGGAGACCCAGTACTTC. Translated, it gives CATSRQTSGGAETQYF.

This clone is medium-sized. Other DNA sequences of this sample code for an identical CDR3. The CDR3 DNA is TGTGCCAGCAGTTACTCGCCGGGTTCCAATGAGCAGTTCTTC. This gives the protein CASSYSPGSNEQFF. The V gene is TRBV6-5, the J gene TRBJ2-1, with D hard to call. The CDR3 contains 14 residues. V gave up 0 bases and J gave up 6 bases, with 9 bases separating them. Germline-derived CDR1 and CDR2 are MNHEY and SVGAGI.

V usage is TRBV20-1 and J usage is TRBJ2-7; D call uncertain. Trimming left V 1 base short and J 5 bases short, with 6 bases between. The CDR3 extends over 11 amino acids. Germline CDR1 DFQATT, CDR2 SNEGSKA (reference sequence). In DNA form, the CDR3 reads TGCAGTGCTAGAGTTCTAAACGAGCAGTACTTC. Encoded protein: CSARVLNEQYF.

This clone has a single count. This rearrangement joins TRBV6-5 to TRBJ2-7, with 8 bases that match TRBD1. CDR1 MNHEY and CDR2 SVGAGI come from the germline V gene. The junction had 10 bases not matched to a gene; V was cut back by 7 bases and J by 5 bases. The CDR3 covers 14 residues. The CDR3 bases are TGTGCCAGCAATGGGCCGGGACAGGCCGACGAGCAGTACTTC. Its translation: CASNGPGQADEQYF.

The J gene is TRBJ2-2, the V gene TRBV6-5, with D hard to call. The ends were cut back, 0 bases at V and 2 bases at J, with 10 bases in the middle. The CDR3 covers 16 residues. In germline, CDR1 is MNHEY, CDR2 SVGAGI. The CDR3 DNA reads as TGTGCCAGCAGTTACTCGTACAGAATTAACACCGGGGAGCTGTTTTTT. It yields the protein CASSYSYRINTGELFF.

The V and J genes are TRBV11-2 and TRBJ2-5; a weak D match, TRBD2 (6 bases). The V gene's germline CDR1 is SGHAT and CDR2 FQNNGV. The CDR3 runs to 13 residues. The V end lost 0 bases, the J end lost 9 bases, and 11 bases lay between the germline ends. The CDR3 loop reads CASSLEIAGSQYF. In DNA form, the CDR3 reads TGTGCCAGCAGCTTAGAGATCGCGGGGTCCCAGTACTTC.

In nucleotides, the CDR3 is TGTGCCAGCAGCTTGGCGGCTACCCGTAGCACAGATACGCAGTATTTT. This codes for CASSLAATRSTDTQYF. J is TRBJ2-3 and V is TRBV5-4; D not resolved. The CDR3 runs to 16 residues. CDR1 and CDR2 from the germline V gene are SGHNT and YYREEE (reference sequence). V was trimmed by 0 bases and J by 0 bases, leaving 11 bases between them.

V is TRBV30 and J is TRBJ1-3, with a tentative D call TRBD1 (6 bases). V was shortened by 3 bases and J by 4 bases, with 13 bases between the two germline ends. CDR3 length: 14 amino acids. CDR1 and CDR2 (germline): GTSNPN, SVGIG (reference sequence). The CDR3 reads CAWSPGTKGNTIYF. DNA for the CDR3: TGTGCCTGGAGCCCCGGGACAAAAGGAAACACCATATATTTT.

V is TRBV7-2 and J is TRBJ1-5, with a weak D call TRBD1 (6 bases). The CDR3 sequence is 15 residues long. V was clipped by 4 bases and J by 5 bases, with 15 bases between them. CDR1 and CDR2 (germline): SGHTA, FQGNSA. CDR3 loop: CASSSSQGWDQPQHF. The CDR3 nucleotides are TGTGCCAGCAGCTCATCTCAGGGGTGGGATCAGCCCCAGCATTTT. The variable domain in full, with the rest retrieved from reference TRBV7-2 and TRBJ1-5, is GAGVSQSPSNKVTEKGKDVELRCDPISGHTALYWYRQSLGQGLEFLIYFQGNSAPDKSGLPSDRFSAERTGGSVSTLTIQRTQQEDSAVYLCASSSSQGWDQPQHFGDGTRLSIL.

The chain uses TRBV10-3 and TRBJ1-5; 8 bases match TRBD1. V trimming: 2 bases; J trimming: 6 bases; junction bases outside the gene matches: 3. CDR1 ENHRY and CDR2 SYGVKD come from the germline V gene. The CDR3 is made up of 14 amino acids. CDR3 bases: TGTGCCATCAGTGAGGACAGGGGTACTCAGCCCCAGCATTTT. Protein: CAISEDRGTQPQHF.

The V and J genes are TRBV19 and TRBJ1-6, with D possibly TRBD1 on 6 matching bases. This CDR3 is 14 amino acids long. Trimming took off 5 bases at V and 9 bases at J, with 14 bases between the two ends. Germline V lookup: CDR1 LNHDA, CDR2 SQIVND (reference sequence). The CDR3 here is CASSPGGGGSPLHF. The CDR3 nucleotides are TGTGCCAGTAGTCCCGGAGGGGGGGGTTCACCCCTCCACTTT.

This clone showed up just once. The genes are TRBV2 and TRBJ1-1; D is unresolved. Germline V gene data show CDR1 as SNHLY and CDR2 as FYNNEI. The CDR3 spans 12 residues. Trimming left V 8 bases short and J 2 bases short, with 9 bases between. CDR3 sequence reads: CASGRDNTEAFF. The CDR3 bases are TGTGCCAGCGGTCGGGATAACACTGAAGCTTTCTTT.

The rearrangement uses TRBV7-9 and TRBJ2-3, with TRBD2 matching 11 bases. CDR3 size: 18 residues. Unmatched junction bases numbered 18, after V lost 5 bases and J lost 8 bases. Germline CDR1 is SEHNR and CDR2 is FQNEAQ (reference sequence). CDR3 coding DNA: TGTGCCAGCAGCGGGATCAGCGGGACTAGCGGTAGGGTAGGTACGCAGTATTTT. Protein sequence: CASSGISGTSGRVGTQYF.

This chain links TRBV3-1 (or the pseudogene TRBV3-2) with TRBJ2-5; no reliable D call. This CDR3 has 14 amino acids. V lost 0 bases and J 2 bases, leaving 7 bases between the germline ends. CDR1 is LGHDT and CDR2 is YNNKEL in the germline V gene (reference sequence). The CDR3 nucleotides read TGTGCCAGCAGCCAAGATTGGGGTCAAGAGACCCAGTACTTC. Translating it yields CASSQDWGQETQYF.